The clone carrying this T cell receptor (beta chain) was found many times. The time point was: newly diagnosed GD, antithyroid drugs for less than 3 months. Following extraction of RNA from PBMCs, that RNA was used to make the TCR library. The data originate from a study of regulatory T cells in long-lasting Graves disease. Study-level background: Antithyroid drug intake by newly diagnosed Graves' patients had lasted under 3 months.

With iRepertoire HTBI primers and Arm-PCR of CDR3 regions, TCR beta libraries were built. TCRdb reprocessed the multiplex PCR reads via MiXCR and lists one record per CDR3 protein. This table holds more than 400,000 distinct CDR3 sequences, roughly 15% found once. These data also formed part of another study, on T cells in Graves' hyperthyroidism and ophthalmopathy.

The sample here was peripheral blood mononuclear cells (PBMCs), taken at new diagnosis, from a patient treated with antithyroid drugs. The TCR was taken from a woman in her 30s with Graves disease.

DNA of the CDR3: TGTGCCAGCAGTGACGGAAGCGGGACTGCAGATACGCAGTATTTT. This gives the protein CASSDGSGTADTQYF. The chain employs TRBV6-4 and TRBJ2-3; 7 nucleotides align to TRBD2. CDR3 size: 15 residues. From germline, CDR1 is MRHNA and CDR2 SNTAGT. V lost 2 bases, J lost 4 bases, and 6 bases stayed unmatched.